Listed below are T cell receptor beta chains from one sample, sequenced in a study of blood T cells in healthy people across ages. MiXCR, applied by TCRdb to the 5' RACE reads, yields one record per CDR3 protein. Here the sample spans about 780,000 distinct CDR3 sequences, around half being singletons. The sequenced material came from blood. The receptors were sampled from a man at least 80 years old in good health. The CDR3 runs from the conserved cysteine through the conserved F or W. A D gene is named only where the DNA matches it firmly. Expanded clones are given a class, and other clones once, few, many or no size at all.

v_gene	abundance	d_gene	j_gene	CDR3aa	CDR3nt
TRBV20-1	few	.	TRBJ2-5	CSARSRHEQYF	TGCAGTGCTAGAAGTAGGCATGAGCAGTACTTC
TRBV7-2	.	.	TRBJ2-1	CASSRGRQTVDEQFF	TGTGCCAGCAGCCGAGGTCGGCAGACGGTGGATGAGCAGTTCTTC
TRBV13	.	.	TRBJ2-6	CASSLDGGQGQPGANVLTF	TGTGCCAGCAGCTTAGACGGTGGCCAGGGGCAACCTGGGGCCAACGTCCTGACTTTC
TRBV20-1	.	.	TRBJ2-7	CSARGPGFEQYF	TGCAGTGCTAGAGGGCCAGGGTTCGAGCAGTACTTC
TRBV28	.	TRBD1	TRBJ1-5	CASRGQGGSQPQHF	TGTGCCAGCCGGGGACAGGGAGGTAGTCAGCCCCAGCATTTT
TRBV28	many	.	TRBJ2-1	CASSRPGVRSYNEQFF	TGTGCCAGCAGCAGGCCGGGGGTCCGCTCCTACAATGAGCAGTTCTTC
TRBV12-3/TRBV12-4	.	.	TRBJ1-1	CASSLLVGFGTEAFF	TGTGCCAGCAGTTTACTCGTTGGTTTCGGCACTGAAGCTTTCTTT
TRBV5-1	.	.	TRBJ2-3	CASSLDAALGRDTQYF	TGCGCCAGCAGCTTGGACGCGGCTTTGGGGAGGGATACGCAGTATTTT
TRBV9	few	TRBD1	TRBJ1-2	CASSLTPGTGSYGYTF	TGTGCCAGCAGCCTTACCCCCGGGACAGGATCCTATGGCTACACCTTC
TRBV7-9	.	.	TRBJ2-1	CTSSSGPGGGEQFF	TGTACCAGCAGCTCAGGACCCGGGGGCGGTGAGCAGTTCTTC
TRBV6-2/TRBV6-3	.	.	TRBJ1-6	CASRPGTANSPPHF	TGTGCCAGCAGACCCGGGACCGCCAATTCACCCCCCCACTTT
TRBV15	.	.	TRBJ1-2	CATSRGGTDRGYTF	TGTGCCACCAGCAGAGGGGGGACCGATAGGGGCTACACCTTC
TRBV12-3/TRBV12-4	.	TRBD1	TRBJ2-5	CASSQIFRQGGEETQYF	TGTGCCAGCAGTCAGATTTTCCGACAGGGTGGCGAAGAGACCCAGTACTTC
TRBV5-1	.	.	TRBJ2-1	CASRAGQSTQHGQFF	TGCGCCAGCAGGGCGGGACAGTCCACCCAACACGGGCAGTTCTTC
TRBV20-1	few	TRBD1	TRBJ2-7	CSARAGTGDHEQYF	TGCAGTGCTAGAGCCGGGACAGGGGACCACGAGCAGTACTTC
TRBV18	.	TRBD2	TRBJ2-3	CASSPEREVIDTQYF	TGTGCCAGCTCACCTGAGCGGGAGGTGATAGATACGCAGTATTTT
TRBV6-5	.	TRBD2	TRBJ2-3	CASRQQGLALADTQYF	TGTGCCAGCAGGCAACAGGGACTAGCCTTAGCAGATACGCAGTATTTT
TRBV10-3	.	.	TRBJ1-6	CAISGGDNSPLHF	TGTGCCATCAGTGGGGGGGATAATTCACCCCTCCACTTT
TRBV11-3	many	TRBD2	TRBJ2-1	CASSSGLAGTYNEQFF	TGTGCCAGCAGCTCCGGACTAGCGGGAACCTACAATGAGCAGTTCTTC
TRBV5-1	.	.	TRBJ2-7	CASSLSTDMPYEQYF	TGCGCCAGCAGCTTATCGACAGACATGCCCTACGAGCAGTACTTC
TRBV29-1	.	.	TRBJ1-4	CSVERNEKLFF	TGCAGCGTTGAAAGAAATGAAAAACTGTTTTTT
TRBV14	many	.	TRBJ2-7	CASSQDLREQYF	TGTGCCAGCAGCCAAGATCTGCGGGAGCAGTACTTC
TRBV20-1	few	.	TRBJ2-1	CSGRRPHSYNEQFF	TGCAGTGGTCGTAGGCCGCATTCCTACAATGAGCAGTTCTTC
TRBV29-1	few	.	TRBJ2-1	CSVVSEQFF	TGCAGCGTTGTGAGCGAGCAGTTCTTC
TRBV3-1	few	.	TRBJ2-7	CASSLTKGLGMNEQYF	TGTGCCAGCAGCCTCACAAAAGGCCTAGGGATGAACGAGCAGTACTTC
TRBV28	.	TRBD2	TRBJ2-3	CAILSGSLADTQYF	TGTGCCATCCTTAGCGGGAGTCTGGCAGATACGCAGTATTTT
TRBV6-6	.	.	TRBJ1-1	CASSYSSLNTEAFF	TGTGCCAGCAGTTACTCATCCCTAAACACTGAAGCTTTCTTT
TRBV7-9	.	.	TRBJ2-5	CASSVAGDETQYF	TGTGCCAGCAGCGTAGCAGGGGACGAGACCCAGTACTTC
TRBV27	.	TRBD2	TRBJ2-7	CASSFAGRESYEQYF	TGTGCCAGCAGTTTTGCCGGGAGGGAATCCTACGAGCAGTACTTC
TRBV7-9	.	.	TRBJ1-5	CASSSGVRRGPSYQPQHF	TGTGCCAGCAGCTCGGGGGTACGCCGAGGACCGTCCTATCAGCCCCAGCATTTT
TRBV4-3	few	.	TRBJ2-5	CASSQDSAGLETQYF	TGCGCCAGCAGCCAAGATTCGGCAGGCTTGGAGACCCAGTACTTC
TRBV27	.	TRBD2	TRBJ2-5	CASSLRREIYNEQYF	TGTGCCAGCAGTTTAAGGCGGGAGATCTACAATGAGCAGTACTTC
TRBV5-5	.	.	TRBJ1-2	CASSFYGRKETYGYTF	TGTGCCAGCAGCTTTTATGGTAGAAAAGAGACCTATGGCTACACCTTC
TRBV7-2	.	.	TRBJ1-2	CASIRDPDSLYGYTF	TGTGCCAGCATCCGGGATCCGGACTCACTCTATGGCTACACCTTC
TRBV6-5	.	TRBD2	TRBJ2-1	CASSYSGLAGGGGSEQFF	TGTGCCAGCAGTTACTCGGGACTAGCGGGAGGGGGGGGCAGTGAGCAGTTCTTC
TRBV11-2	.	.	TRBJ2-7	CASSSRKTGTYEQYF	TGTGCCAGCAGCAGTAGAAAGACAGGAACCTACGAGCAGTACTTC
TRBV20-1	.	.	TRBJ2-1	CSARDMRRPNNEQFF	TGCAGTGCTAGAGATATGAGGCGCCCGAACAATGAGCAGTTCTTC
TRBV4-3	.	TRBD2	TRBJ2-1	CASSGTSGHHEQFF	TGCGCCAGCAGCGGGACTAGCGGGCACCATGAGCAGTTCTTC
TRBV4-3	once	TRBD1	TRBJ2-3	CASSPGTGLPDTQYF	TGCGCCAGCAGCCCCGGGACAGGGTTGCCAGATACGCAGTATTTT
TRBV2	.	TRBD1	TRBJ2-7	CASSLDRGRYEQYF	TGTGCCAGCAGCCTGGACAGGGGCCGCTACGAGCAGTACTTC
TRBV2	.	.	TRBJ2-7	CASSEAFRGGAKGGSYEQYF	TGTGCCAGCAGTGAAGCCTTTCGTGGGGGCGCTAAGGGGGGCTCCTACGAGCAGTACTTC
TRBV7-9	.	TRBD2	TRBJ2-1	CASSMPGASGRNEQFF	TGTGCCAGCAGCATGCCCGGGGCTAGCGGGAGAAATGAGCAGTTCTTC